The following is a T cell receptor (beta chain) sequence with its context. Profiled with immunoSEQ multiplex PCR; TCRdb holds only in-frame clones, not every one. The sample lists 65,000 to 70,000 clones, 77% occurring once. The CDR3 contains 17 residues. CDR1 and CDR2 (germline): SGHDN, FVKESK. J lost 4 bases, V lost 0 bases, and 9 bases had no gene match. This entry comes from a study of OX40 agonist ivuxolimab in advanced cancers. Study summary: The mean age was approximately 60 years, ranging from 23 to 79, with approximately 85% of participants male.

Sample: CD4+ or CD8+ T cells sorted from blood, taken in a trial of the OX40 agonist ivuxolimab. J is TRBJ2-5 and V is TRBV14; 9 nucleotides match TRBD2. The sequence came from an adult with an advanced solid tumor such as melanoma, head and neck, liver or kidney cancer. The CDR3 DNA reads as TGTGCCAGCAGCCAAGAAAGTGGTAGCGGGAGATTAGAGACCCAGTACTTC. Translation gives CASSQESGSGRLETQYF.